Below, 7 T cell receptor beta chains from the same sample are listed, as sequenced in a study of T cells in Graves' hyperthyroidism and ophthalmopathy. RNA transcripts were the template for amplifying TCR beta CDR3 regions. HTBI primers drove first-round RT-PCR of the TCR CDR3. TCRdb fed the multiplex PCR reads into MiXCR, producing one record per CDR3 protein. The sample holds 600,000 or so distinct CDR3 sequences, under 20% seen once. What was sequenced was blood. These receptors came from a woman aged 25 to 45 with Graves' hyperthyroidism.

Only a few counts were recorded for this clonotype. This may be a read error: a much more frequent sequence differs by one nucleotide. This chain joins TRBV2 and TRBJ2-1; no clear D. Trimming took off 5 bases at V and 6 bases at J, with 14 bases between the two ends. Germline V lookup: CDR1 SNHLY, CDR2 FYNNEI. The CDR3 extends over 14 amino acids. In nucleotides, the CDR3 is TGTGCCAGCAGTTCACAGTATCCCTGCAATGAGCAGTTCTTC. Translation gives CASSSQYPCNEQFF.

On this clonotype itself: This sequence may be a read error, since a much larger clone differs from it by one base. A read error is likely, as this CDR3 ends without the conserved phenylalanine or tryptophan. This chain's CDR3 is CAWSRQGKETQYL. The CDR3 nucleotides are TGTGCCTGGAGTCGACAGGGTAAAGAGACCCAGTACCTC. The chain couples TRBV30 to TRBJ2-5; 7 bases agree with TRBD1. The V gene's germline CDR1 is GTSNPN and CDR2 SVGIG (reference sequence). CDR3 length equals 13 residues. V gave up 2 bases and J gave up 3 bases; unmatched junction bases: 3.

This clonotype was observed a handful of times. This chain joins TRBV5-1 and TRBJ1-1; D not certain. Germline CDR1 is SGHRS and CDR2 is YFSETQ. Trimming pared 0 bases from V and 3 bases from J, leaving 9 bases between. CDR3 length equals 14 residues. The CDR3 region has the DNA TGCGCCAGCAGCTTGGGTCACCTGGACACTGAAGCTTTCTTT. It is translated as CASSLGHLDTEAFF.

This clonotype was recorded at least ten times. This CDR3 is CASRRGQGNIQYF. The CDR3 coding sequence is TGTGCCAGCAGGCGGGGACAGGGCAACATTCAGTACTTC. The chain recombines TRBV7-2 with TRBJ2-4; 9 bases map to TRBD1. This CDR3 spans 13 amino acids. With 6 bases clipped from V and 7 bases from J, the junction kept 4 bases outside the gene matches. Germline values: CDR1 SGHTA, CDR2 FQGNSA.

This clonotype showed up many times. One end of the junction is discordant with germline, which a read error may explain. V usage is TRBV29-1 and J usage is TRBJ2-1, with D possibly TRBD1 on 6 matching bases. CDR1 and CDR2 from the germline V gene are SQVTM and ANQGSEA. The length of the CDR3 is 13 residues. The CDR3 nucleotides read TGCAGCGCTGAACGGGACACCTACAATGAGCAGTTCTTC. Translated, it gives CSAERDTYNEQFF.

In its sample, this clonotype was seen many times. For the CDR3, the DNA is TGTGCCACCAGTGAGTCCTACAGGGTTCGGGGGACCGGGGAGCTGTTTTTT. Translating it yields CATSESYRVRGTGELFF. J is TRBJ2-2 and V is TRBV24-1; D is possibly TRBD1 or TRBD2 (6 bases each). Trimming took off 4 bases at V and 5 bases at J, with 19 bases between the two ends. This CDR3 has 17 residues. The germline V gene encodes CDR1 KGHDR and CDR2 SFDVKD.

This clonotype came up many times. The gene calls are TRBV30 and TRBJ1-1; D gene uncertain. CDR1 is GTSNPN and CDR2 is SVGIG in the germline V gene (reference sequence). The length of the CDR3 is 11 residues. V was pared by 1 base and J by 4 bases, with 4 bases between. The CDR3 nucleotides are TGTGCCTGGAGTGGAAGCACTGAAGCTTTCTTT. As protein: CAWSGSTEAFF.